This T cell receptor (beta chain) was sequenced for a study of OX40 agonist ivuxolimab in advanced cancers. About the research overall: Enrollees could have had prior anti-PD-1, anti-PD-L1 or anti-CTLA-4 therapy, which 40% to 45% had received. The study's findings and limits: In general, CD8+ T cells held more expanded clones than CD4+ did, on average. Expanded peripheral T cell antigen specificity was not determined.

Note on this clone: Its cognate antigen is unknown.

The CDR3 contains 14 residues. The V gene's germline CDR1 is MDHEN and CDR2 SYDVKM. Trimming pared 1 base from V and 3 bases from J, leaving 10 bases between. The repertoire was sequenced with immunoSEQ multiplex PCR; TCRdb's copy has only in-frame clones and lacks some. The sample records over 20,000 clones, more than 80% being singletons. At cycle 4 day 1, cycle 7 day 1, and baseline, blood was sampled. The J gene is TRBJ2-7, the V gene TRBV28; a possible D gene is TRBD1 (5 bases). The sequence derives from an adult with an advanced solid tumor such as melanoma, head and neck, liver or kidney cancer. The source material was CD4+ or CD8+ T cells sorted from blood, sampled in a trial of the OX40 agonist ivuxolimab. Here the CDR3 reads CASSLLRRDYEQYF. The CDR3 nucleotides read TGTGCCAGCAGTTTATTGCGCAGGGACTACGAGCAGTACTTC.